Sequencing of this T cell receptor beta chain was carried out in a study of cytomegalovirus exposure and HLA in healthy donors. General study results and limits: Cytomegalovirus-associated TCR beta chains were listed, numbering approximately 150. The sole available immune exposure information was CMV serostatus.

The PCR had 60 Vbeta and 13 Jbeta primers. Using immunoSEQ multiplex PCR, the repertoire was profiled, and TCRdb retains in-frame clones only, with some absent. This table has 200,000 to 250,000 clones, about 80% appearing once. Turning to this clone: Antigen specificity is unknown.

The CDR3 length is 15 residues. Looked up from germline, CDR1 is SGHTA and CDR2 is FQGNSA. Trimming took 3 bases from V and 1 from J; bases not matched to a gene: 5. The sequenced material came from PBMCs. The receptor's source is a woman aged 55-70 years in good health and CMV-seropositive. V and J are TRBV7-2 and TRBJ2-7, with 8 bases fitting TRBD2. CDR3 sequence (DNA): TGTGCCAGCAGCTTGACCGGGACTAGTTCCTACGAGCAGTACTTC. Translated, it gives CASSLTGTSSYEQYF.